This T cell receptor (beta chain) was retrieved from a study of PD-1 blockade in classical Hodgkin lymphoma. No patient escaped relapse after autologous stem cell transplantation, and brentuximab vedotin exposure varied. Purified CD4+ T cells were obtained from thawed PBMCs through magnetic negative selection. Clones were read by immunoSEQ multiplex PCR, and TCRdb kept only the in-frame ones, dropping some. The repertoire has tens of thousands of clones, about 85% of them found once; the top ten carry approximately 2.4%. A remark on this clone: Its target is not known.

Findings of the study overall: Whereas CD4+ TCR diversity had risen significantly by C4D1, CD8+ TCR diversity had not.

The germline gives CDR1 GTSNPN, CDR2 SVGIG (reference sequence). The CDR3 is made up of 13 amino acids. Trimming shortened V by 2 bases and J by 11 bases, and 16 bases separated the two germline ends. The TCR sequence derives from a human donor with classical Hodgkin lymphoma. Source: CD4+ T cells from blood, taken at baseline. V usage is TRBV30 and J usage is TRBJ2-1, with D maybe TRBD2 (5 bases). CDR3 DNA: TGTGCCTGGAGTAGTCTCGGCTCGGGAAAGCAGTTCTTC. This sequence encodes CAWSSLGSGKQFF.